One sample yielded the 3 T cell receptor beta chains listed below, sequenced in a study of T cells in Graves' hyperthyroidism and ophthalmopathy. Amplification yielded TCR beta CDR3 regions, with RNA transcripts as the source. A first-round RT-PCR of the TCR CDR3 used the HTBI primer set. One entry per CDR3 protein, called by TCRdb with MiXCR from the multiplex PCR reads. The repertoire holds fewer than 400,000 distinct CDR3 sequences, with 11% to 15% as singletons. The material sequenced was blood. The receptors here all came from a man aged 45-60 years with Graves' ophthalmopathy.

This clonotype has only one observation. This clone may be a read error of a much larger clone one base away. V and J are TRBV5-1 and TRBJ2-1; D might be TRBD2 (5 bases). Germline lookup yields CDR1 SGHRS and CDR2 YFSETQ. The CDR3 is 16 amino acids. CDR3 sequence: CASSAYRGIGNNEHFF. The CDR3 region has the DNA TGTGCCAGCAGCGCGTACCGGGGTATCGGAAACAATGAGCACTTCTTC.

The gene calls are TRBV4-1 and TRBJ1-5, with unresolved D. Trimming pared 2 bases from V and 4 bases from J, leaving 9 bases between. Germline V gives CDR1 MGHRA, CDR2 YSYEKL. The length of the CDR3 is 14 residues. In DNA form, the CDR3 reads TGCGCCAGCAGCCAATATATCCCAAATCAGCCCCAGCATTTT. This sequence encodes CASSQYIPNQPQHF.

This clonotype was seen repeatedly, ten times or more. This chain joins TRBV13 and TRBJ1-3; no firm D call. The CDR3 has 15 residues. The germline gives CDR1 PRHDT, CDR2 FYEKMQ (reference sequence). Trimming shortened V by 1 base and J by 1 base, and 8 bases separated the two germline ends. CDR3 sequence (DNA): TGTGCCAGCAGCTTAGCACAGCTATCTGGAAACACCATATATTTT. As protein: CASSLAQLSGNTIYF.